Listed here is a single T cell receptor beta chain. Its matching antigen is unknown. Per the germline V gene, CDR1 is SGHTA and CDR2 is FQGNSA. V shed 1 base, J shed 0 bases, and the junction held 3 bases outside the gene matches. This CDR3 is 16 amino acids long. The sample belongs to a study of T cell repertoires in cytomegalovirus infection. Study-level background: In public TCR beta signatures, there were indications of both CMV infection and matching HLA type.

TCRdb used MiXCR to reprocess the reads, holding one entry per CDR3 protein. The data contain 740,000 or so distinct CDR3 sequences, less than 40% of them singletons. Findings of the study overall: The study identified carriers of CMV plus the relevant HLA from cumulative public TCR beta family frequency. Ex vivo responses were dominated by HLA-C-restricted CMV-specific TCR beta clonotypes.

The sample comprised PBMCs. The sequence was obtained from a human donor in good health (CMV status not recorded). Some clones in this sample may be carry-over from other donors' samples. The chain has TRBV7-2 and TRBJ2-3; TRBD2 aligns across 8 bases. CDR3 sequence reads: CASSLGASGSTDTQYF. Here the CDR3 DNA reads TGTGCCAGCAGCTTAGGGGCTAGCGGGAGCACAGATACGCAGTATTTT. Drawing the rest from reference TRBV7-2 and TRBJ2-3, the complete variable domain is GAGVSQSPSNKVTEKGKDVELRCDPISGHTALYWYRQSLGQGLEFLIYFQGNSAPDKSGLPSDRFSAERTGGSVSTLTIQRTQQEDSAVYLCASSLGASGSTDTQYFGPGTRLTVL.